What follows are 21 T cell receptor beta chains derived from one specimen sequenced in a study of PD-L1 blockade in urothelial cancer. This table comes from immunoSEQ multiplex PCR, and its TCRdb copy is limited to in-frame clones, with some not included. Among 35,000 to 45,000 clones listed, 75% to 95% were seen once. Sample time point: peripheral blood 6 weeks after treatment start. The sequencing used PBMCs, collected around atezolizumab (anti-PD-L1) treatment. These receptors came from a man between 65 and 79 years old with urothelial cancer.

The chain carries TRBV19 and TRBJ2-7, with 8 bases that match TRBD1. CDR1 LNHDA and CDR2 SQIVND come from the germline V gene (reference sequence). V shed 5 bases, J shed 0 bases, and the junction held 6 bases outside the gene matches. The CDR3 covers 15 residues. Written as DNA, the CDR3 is TGTGCCAGTAGTCGGGGACAGGCCTCCTCCTACGAGCAGTACTTC. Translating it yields CASSRGQASSYEQYF.

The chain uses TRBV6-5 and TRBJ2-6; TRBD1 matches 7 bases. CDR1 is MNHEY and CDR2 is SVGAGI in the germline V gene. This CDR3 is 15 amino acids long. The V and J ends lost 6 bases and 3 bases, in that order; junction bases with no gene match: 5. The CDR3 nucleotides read TGTGCCAGCAGGAGACAGGGTCTTGGGGCCAACGTCCTGACTTTC. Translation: CASRRQGLGANVLTF.

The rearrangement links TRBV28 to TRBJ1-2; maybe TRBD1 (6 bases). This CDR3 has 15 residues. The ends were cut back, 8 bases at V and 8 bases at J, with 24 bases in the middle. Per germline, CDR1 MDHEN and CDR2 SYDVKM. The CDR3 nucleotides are TGTGCCAGCGGACCAACAGGGTTGGGGTTAAAAGGCTACACCTTC. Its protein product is CASGPTGLGLKGYTF.

The CDR3 coding sequence is TGCAGCGCTTCACAGGGTGGAGGTGAAAAACTGTTTTTT. It specifies CSASQGGGEKLFF. This chain connects TRBV29-1 to TRBJ1-4, with a possible D match to TRBD1 (6 bases). This CDR3 has 13 amino acids. The ends were cut back, 7 bases at V and 7 bases at J, with 16 bases in the middle. The germline V gene encodes CDR1 SQVTM and CDR2 ANQGSEA.

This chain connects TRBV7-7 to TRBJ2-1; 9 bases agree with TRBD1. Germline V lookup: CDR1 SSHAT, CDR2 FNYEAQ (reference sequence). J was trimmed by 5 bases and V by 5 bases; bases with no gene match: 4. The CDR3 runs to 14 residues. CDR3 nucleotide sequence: TGTGCCAGCAGCCAACAGGGGGCTGACAATGAGCAGTTCTTC. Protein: CASSQQGADNEQFF.

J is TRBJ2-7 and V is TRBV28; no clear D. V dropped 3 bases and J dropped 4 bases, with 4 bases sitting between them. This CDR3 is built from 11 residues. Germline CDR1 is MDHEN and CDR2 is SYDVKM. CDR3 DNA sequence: TGTGCCAGCAGTTTTAGATACGAGCAGTACTTC. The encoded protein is CASSFRYEQYF.

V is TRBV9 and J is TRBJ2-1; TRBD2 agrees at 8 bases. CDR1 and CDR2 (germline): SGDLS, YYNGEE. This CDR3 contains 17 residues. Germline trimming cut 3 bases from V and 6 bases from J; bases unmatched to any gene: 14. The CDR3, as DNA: TGTGCCAGCAGCGAACGGATTAGCGGGACGCCCGGCAATGAGCAGTTCTTC. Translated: CASSERISGTPGNEQFF.

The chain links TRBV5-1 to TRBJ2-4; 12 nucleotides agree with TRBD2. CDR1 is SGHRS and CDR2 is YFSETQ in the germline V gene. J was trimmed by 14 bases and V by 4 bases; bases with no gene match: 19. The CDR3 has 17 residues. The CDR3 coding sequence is TGCGCCAGCAGCCTGGGGTCCCTCACTAGCGGGAGGACGGGGGAGTACTTC. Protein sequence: CASSLGSLTSGRTGEYF.

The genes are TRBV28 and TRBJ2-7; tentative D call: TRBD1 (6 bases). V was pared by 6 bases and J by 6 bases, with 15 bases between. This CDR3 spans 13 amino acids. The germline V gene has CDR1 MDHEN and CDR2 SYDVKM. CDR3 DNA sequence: TGTGCCAGCAGAGCACAGGGTTTAGTCGAGCAGTACTTC. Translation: CASRAQGLVEQYF.

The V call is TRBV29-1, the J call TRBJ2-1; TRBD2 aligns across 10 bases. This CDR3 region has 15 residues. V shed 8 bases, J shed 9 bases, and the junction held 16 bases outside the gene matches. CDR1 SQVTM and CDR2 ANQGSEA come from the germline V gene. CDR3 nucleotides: TGCAGCCTTGGTATGATAGCGGGAGGACGGGGTGAGCAGTTCTTC. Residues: CSLGMIAGGRGEQFF.

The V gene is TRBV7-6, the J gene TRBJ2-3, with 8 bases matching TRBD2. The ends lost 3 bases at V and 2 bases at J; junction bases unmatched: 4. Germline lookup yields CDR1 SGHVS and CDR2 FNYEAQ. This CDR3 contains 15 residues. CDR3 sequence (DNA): TGTGCCAGCAGCTTGGGACTAGGTCCCACAGATACGCAGTATTTT. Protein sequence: CASSLGLGPTDTQYF.

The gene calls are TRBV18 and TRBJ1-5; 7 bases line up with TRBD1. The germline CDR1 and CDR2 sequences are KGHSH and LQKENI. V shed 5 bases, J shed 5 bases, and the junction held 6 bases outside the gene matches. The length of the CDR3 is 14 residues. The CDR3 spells CASSGTGTDQPQHF. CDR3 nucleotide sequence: TGTGCCAGCTCAGGCACCGGGACAGATCAGCCCCAGCATTTT.

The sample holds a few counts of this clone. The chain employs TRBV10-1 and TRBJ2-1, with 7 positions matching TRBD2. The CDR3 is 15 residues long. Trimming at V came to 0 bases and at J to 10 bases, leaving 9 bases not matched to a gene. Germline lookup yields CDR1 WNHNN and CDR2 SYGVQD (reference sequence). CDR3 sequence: CASSESLGLVGEQFF. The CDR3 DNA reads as TGCGCCAGCAGTGAGTCCCTCGGACTAGTCGGGGAGCAGTTCTTC.

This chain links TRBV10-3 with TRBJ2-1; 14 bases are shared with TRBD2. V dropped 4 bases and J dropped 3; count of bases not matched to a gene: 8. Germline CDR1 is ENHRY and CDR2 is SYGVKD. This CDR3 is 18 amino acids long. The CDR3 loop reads CAISGTSGRMGFYNEQFF. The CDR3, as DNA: TGTGCCATCAGTGGGACTAGCGGGAGGATGGGGTTCTACAATGAGCAGTTCTTC.

The CDR3 loop reads CASGEAANTGELFF. Here the CDR3 DNA reads TGCGCCAGCGGAGAAGCGGCTAACACCGGGGAGCTGTTTTTT. The chain has TRBV5-1 and TRBJ2-2; D is possibly TRBD2 (5 bases). Germline-derived CDR1 and CDR2 are SGHRS and YFSETQ. This CDR3 is built from 14 residues. V was cut by 7 bases and J by 2 bases, with 12 bases left in between.

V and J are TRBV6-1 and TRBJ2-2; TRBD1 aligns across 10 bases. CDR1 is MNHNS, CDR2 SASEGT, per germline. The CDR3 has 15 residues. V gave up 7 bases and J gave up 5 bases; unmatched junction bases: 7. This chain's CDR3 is CASIRGQGETGELFF. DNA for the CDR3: TGTGCCAGCATTAGAGGACAGGGGGAAACCGGGGAGCTGTTTTTT.

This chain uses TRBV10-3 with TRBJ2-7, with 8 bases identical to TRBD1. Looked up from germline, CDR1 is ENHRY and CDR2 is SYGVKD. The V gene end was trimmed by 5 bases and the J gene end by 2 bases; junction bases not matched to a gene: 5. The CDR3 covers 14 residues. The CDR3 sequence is CAISPGQAPYEQYF. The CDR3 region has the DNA TGTGCCATCAGTCCGGGACAGGCGCCCTACGAGCAGTACTTC.

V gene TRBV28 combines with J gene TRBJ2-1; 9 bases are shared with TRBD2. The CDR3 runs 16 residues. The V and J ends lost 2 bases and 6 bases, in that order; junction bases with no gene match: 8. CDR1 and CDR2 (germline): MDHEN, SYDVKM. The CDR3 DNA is TGTGCCAGCAGTTTACCCCGCGGGAGGGCGGGCAATGAGCAGTTCTTC. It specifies CASSLPRGRAGNEQFF.

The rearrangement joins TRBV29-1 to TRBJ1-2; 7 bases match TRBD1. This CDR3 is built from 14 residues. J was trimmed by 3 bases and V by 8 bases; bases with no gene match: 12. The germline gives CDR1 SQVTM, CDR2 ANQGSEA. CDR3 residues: CSTSWQGEDYGYTF. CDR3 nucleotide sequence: TGCAGCACCAGTTGGCAGGGGGAGGACTATGGCTACACCTTC.

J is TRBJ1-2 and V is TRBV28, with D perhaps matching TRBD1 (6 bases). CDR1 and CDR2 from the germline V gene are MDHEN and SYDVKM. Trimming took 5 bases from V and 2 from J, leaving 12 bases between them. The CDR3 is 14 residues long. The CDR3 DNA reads TGTGCCAGCAGTCCGATGGACAGAAACTATGGCTACACCTTC. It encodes CASSPMDRNYGYTF.

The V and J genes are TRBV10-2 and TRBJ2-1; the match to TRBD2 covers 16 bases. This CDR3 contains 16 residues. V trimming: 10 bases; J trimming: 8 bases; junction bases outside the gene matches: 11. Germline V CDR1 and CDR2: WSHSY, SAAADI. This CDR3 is CATGTSGRALRDEQFF. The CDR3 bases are TGCGCCACCGGGACTAGCGGGAGGGCCCTTCGTGATGAGCAGTTCTTC.